These 17 T cell receptor beta chains originate from one sample sequenced in a study of Graves' ophthalmopathy and Graves' hyperthyroidism. Using RNA transcripts, the TCR beta CDR3 regions were amplified. Amplification began with first-round RT-PCR using HTBI primers, then second-round multiplex PCR was performed. TCRdb re-analysed the multiplex PCR reads in MiXCR, keeping a single row per CDR3 protein. Of over a million distinct CDR3 sequences listed, about two fifths are singletons. The specimen sequenced was peripheral blood or thyroid tissue (not recorded which). Receptor source: an adult man with Graves' hyperthyroidism.

J is TRBJ1-6 and V is TRBV28, with 9 nucleotides matching TRBD1. This CDR3 comprises 13 residues. The V and J ends lost 6 bases and 14 bases, in that order; junction bases with no gene match: 8. Germline CDR1 reads MDHEN; CDR2 reads SYDVKM. The DNA of the CDR3 is TGTGCCAGCAGCCCCTACAGGGGGCAATCCCTCCACTTT. Encoded protein: CASSPYRGQSLHF.

The chain is built from TRBV10-3 and TRBJ2-7; the match to TRBD2 covers 11 bases. Germline V CDR1 and CDR2: ENHRY, SYGVKD. The trim removed 7 bases at V and 3 bases at J, leaving 5 bases unmatched. This CDR3 comprises 14 residues. CDR3 protein: CAIKLAGVFYEQYF. DNA of the CDR3: TGTGCCATCAAACTAGCGGGAGTCTTCTACGAGCAGTACTTC.

The chain is built from TRBV6-5 and TRBJ1-2; D possibly corresponds to TRBD1 (5 bases). CDR1 MNHEY and CDR2 SVGAGI come from the germline V gene. The V and J ends lost 5 bases and 4 bases respectively, with 17 bases between them. This CDR3 has 15 residues. The CDR3 protein is CASSELETASYGYTF. The CDR3, as DNA: TGTGCCAGCAGTGAACTTGAGACAGCCTCCTATGGCTACACCTTC.

Many counts were recorded for this clonotype. J is TRBJ2-7 and V is TRBV7-6; 7 bases fit TRBD2. The CDR3 has 14 amino acids. With 5 bases clipped from V and 2 bases from J, the junction kept 6 bases outside the gene matches. CDR1 is SGHVS, CDR2 FNYEAQ, per germline. CDR3 protein: CASSPKRDAYEQYF. Written as DNA, the CDR3 is TGTGCCAGCAGCCCTAAGCGGGACGCCTACGAGCAGTACTTC.

This chain connects TRBV10-3 to TRBJ1-6; 8 nucleotides align to TRBD1. From germline, CDR1 is ENHRY and CDR2 SYGVKD. The V gene end was trimmed by 3 bases and the J gene end by 6 bases; junction bases not matched to a gene: 7. CDR3 size: 16 residues. CDR3 sequence: CAISDTSTGANSPLHF. CDR3 bases: TGTGCCATCAGTGACACCTCGACAGGGGCTAATTCACCCCTCCACTTT.

The chain recombines TRBV25-1 with TRBJ2-5; D is possibly TRBD2 (5 bases). Looked up from germline, CDR1 is MGHDK and CDR2 is SYGVNS. Trimming cost V 6 bases and J 5 bases, with 16 bases left between them. This CDR3 has 14 amino acids. The CDR3 DNA sequence: TGTGCCAGCAGAGCGGTCTCCAACCCCGAGACCCAGTACTTC. Protein sequence: CASRAVSNPETQYF. The whole variable domain, filled in from reference TRBV25-1 and TRBJ2-5, reads EADIYQTPRYLVIGTGKKITLECSQTMGHDKMYWYQQDPGMELHLIHYSYGVNSTEKGDLSSESTVSRIRTEHFPLTLESARPSHTSQYLCASRAVSNPETQYFGPGTRLLVL.

The chain employs TRBV12-3 or TRBV12-4 and TRBJ1-6, with D perhaps TRBD1 (5 bases). There are 15 residues in the CDR3. Trimming removed 5 bases from V and 9 bases from J, with 17 bases in between. CDR3 sequence (DNA): TGTGCCAGCAGTCACCGGGCAGAGGGGATTTCACCCCTCCACTTT. Its protein product is CASSHRAEGISPLHF.

This clonotype has ten or more counts. The gene calls are TRBV29-1 and TRBJ2-5, with 7 bases lining up with TRBD2. With V trimmed by 4 bases and J by 8 bases, 13 bases remained unmatched. The germline V gene encodes CDR1 SQVTM and CDR2 ANQGSEA. This CDR3 is built from 14 residues. The CDR3 bases are TGCAGCGTTGGGAGCGGGGAGGAAATATTAACCCAGTACTTC. Translated: CSVGSGEEILTQYF.

The J gene is TRBJ2-7, the V gene TRBV9; 8 bases match TRBD1. V shed 4 bases and J 9 bases; nucleotides not matched to a gene: 12. CDR3 length: 14 amino acids. CDR1 and CDR2 from the germline V gene are SGDLS and YYNGEE. CDR3 sequence: CASSPLVTGQGQYF. In DNA, the CDR3 is TGTGCCAGCAGCCCCCTCGTAACCGGACAGGGGCAGTACTTC.

This chain links TRBV10-3 with TRBJ2-5; D possibly matches TRBD1 or TRBD2 (5 bases each). This CDR3 is built from 15 residues. The germline V gene encodes CDR1 ENHRY and CDR2 SYGVKD. V was pared by 5 bases and J by 2 bases, with 15 bases between. This CDR3 is CAISLTGAPQETQYF. DNA for the CDR3: TGTGCCATCAGTTTAACCGGGGCGCCACAAGAGACCCAGTACTTC.

This clonotype has a count of ten or more. The genes are TRBV14 and TRBJ2-7; TRBD1 aligns across 7 bases. After removal of 0 bases from V and 2 bases from J, the junction contained 4 bases not matched to a gene. Germline V gene lookup returns CDR1 SGHDN and CDR2 FVKESK. This CDR3 region has 15 residues. CDR3: CASSQDRGTAYEQYF. The CDR3 bases are TGTGCCAGCAGCCAAGATCGTGGGACAGCCTACGAGCAGTACTTC.

This clonotype was observed a single time. A much larger clonotype is one base distant, so this may be a read error. V gene TRBV5-1 combines with J gene TRBJ2-5, with 7 nucleotides matching TRBD2. CDR3 length equals 15 residues. Germline CDR1 is SGHRS and CDR2 is YFSETQ. J lost 5 bases, V lost 0 bases, and 7 bases had no gene match. CDR3 sequence reads: CASSLGPAGKETQYF. In nucleotides, the CDR3 is TGCGCCAGCAGCTTGGGACCAGCGGGAAAGGAGACCCAGTACTTC.

This clonotype was counted between two and nine times. The chain links TRBV4-1 to TRBJ2-7, with D perhaps TRBD2 (6 bases). V lost 4 bases and J lost 0, with 13 bases in between. Germline V CDR1 and CDR2: MGHRA, YSYEKL. The CDR3 loop spans 15 amino acids. The DNA for the CDR3 is TGCGCCAGCAGCCCTGTATCGGGACTCTCCTACGAGCAGTACTTC. This translates into CASSPVSGLSYEQYF.

This clonotype was recorded many times. The chain links TRBV10-2 to TRBJ1-2; TRBD1 agrees at 8 bases. CDR3 length: 15 residues. Germline V lookup: CDR1 WSHSY, CDR2 SAAADI. V was clipped by 7 bases and J by 3 bases; unmatched bases: 10. CDR3 coding DNA: TGCGCCAGCAAGGACCGCGGACAGGGCGACTATGGCTACACCTTC. It specifies CASKDRGQGDYGYTF.

This clonotype turned up a few times. The rearrangement links TRBV6-5 to TRBJ2-5, with a tentative D call TRBD1 (5 bases). The germline CDR1 and CDR2 sequences are MNHEY and SVGAGI. Trimming removed 0 bases from V and 5 bases from J, with 7 bases in between. The CDR3 spans 13 residues. The CDR3 loop reads CASSYSRAETQYF. The CDR3 DNA sequence: TGTGCCAGCAGTTACTCCAGGGCTGAGACCCAGTACTTC.

As to this clonotype: A junction boundary mismatches the germline segment, possibly from a read error. The V and J genes are TRBV10-3 and TRBJ2-2; D might be TRBD2 (6 bases). This CDR3 region has 8 residues. The V gene's germline CDR1 is ENHRY and CDR2 SYGVKD. CDR3 region: CAISAGGF. CDR3 nucleotide sequence: TGTGCCATCAGTGCCGGGGGTTTT.

The sample holds many counts of this clonotype. The chain has TRBV7-2 and TRBJ2-2; the D gene is possibly TRBD2 (6 bases). The CDR3 consists of 15 residues. The germline CDR1 and CDR2 sequences are SGHTA and FQGNSA. Trimming pared 6 bases from V and 2 bases from J, leaving 13 bases between. CDR3 bases: TGTGCCAGCAGTCGAGAGGGACTTAACACCGGGGAGCTGTTTTTT. This translates into CASSREGLNTGELFF.